The rows below give T cell receptor beta chains drawn from one sample of a study of shared clonotypes between healthy human individuals. The protocol was immunoSEQ multiplex PCR, while the TCRdb copy is restricted to in-frame clones and leaves out a portion. The sample includes about 480,000 clones, 70% to 80% of them seen just once. Sequencing input: PBMCs. These receptors were collected from a woman in her forties in good health. Some clones in this sample may be carry-over from other donors' samples. Both conserved end residues are part of each CDR3. The D gene is left open where the match is weak. Clone sizes are given selectively: once, few, many, or a class where the clone is expanded.

.,.,TRBJ2-3,TRBV1,CTSSHVNGGRAPGTQYF,TGCACCAGCAGCCACGTTAATGGCGGGAGGGCCCCGGGTACGCAGTATTTT
TRBD2,.,TRBJ2-7,TRBV5-6,CASSLLAGGYYEQYF,TGTGCCAGCAGCCTACTAGCGGGAGGGTACTACGAGCAGTACTTC
.,.,TRBJ1-2,TRBV6-4,CASSADRTSNYGYTF,TGTGCCAGCAGCGCGGACCGGACGTCAAACTATGGCTACACCTTC
TRBD2,.,TRBJ2-1,TRBV7-6,CASSLVRTSGGDEQFF,TGTGCCAGCAGCTTAGTTCGGACTAGCGGGGGCGATGAGCAGTTCTTC
.,once,TRBJ2-1,TRBV21-1,CASSKDDGRGFTQFF,TGTGCCAGCAGCAAAGATGACGGCAGGGGGTTTACGCAGTTCTTC
.,.,TRBJ1-1,TRBV28,CASSSTVTEAFF,TGTGCCAGCAGTTCCACCGTGACTGAAGCTTTCTTT
TRBD1,.,TRBJ2-7,TRBV5-1,CASSPLGRGLDEQYF,TGCGCCAGCAGCCCCCTGGGCAGGGGGCTCGACGAGCAGTACTTC
.,.,TRBJ2-3,TRBV7-9,CASSLDYNTDTQYF,TGTGCCAGCAGCCTAGACTACAACACAGATACGCAGTATTTT
.,.,TRBJ1-2,TRBV5-6,CASREGNYGYTF,TGTGCCAGCCGGGAGGGCAACTATGGCTACACCTTC
TRBD2,.,TRBJ2-3,TRBV6-4,CASSDSGTRGTDTQYF,TGTGCCAGCAGTGACTCCGGGACTAGAGGGACAGATACGCAGTATTTT
.,.,TRBJ1-2,TRBV29-1,CSVGTNPDRPGGGYTF,TGCAGCGTTGGAACCAATCCGGACCGGCCGGGGGGTGGCTACACCTTC
TRBD1,.,TRBJ1-2,TRBV30,CAWNPGQGAYGYTF,TGTGCCTGGAACCCGGGACAGGGTGCCTATGGCTACACCTTC
TRBD2,once,TRBJ2-5,TRBV5-4,CASSLELSLSSGQETQYF,TGTGCCAGCAGCTTGGAATTAAGTTTGTCTAGCGGGCAAGAGACCCAGTACTTC
.,.,TRBJ2-7,TRBV11-2,CASSLSSGATSYEQYF,TGTGCCAGCAGCCTTAGTTCAGGGGCTACCTCCTACGAGCAGTACTTC
.,.,TRBJ2-3,TRBV5-6,CASSLLLVPTDTQYF,TGTGCCAGCAGCTTGTTACTAGTCCCCACAGATACGCAGTATTTT
.,many,TRBJ2-1,TRBV25-1,CASSDQRQTRNPYNEQFF,TGTGCCAGCAGTGATCAGAGGCAGACCAGAAACCCTTACAATGAGCAGTTCTTC
TRBD1,few,TRBJ1-1,TRBV6-5,CASNQPGQANEAFF,TGTGCCAGCAATCAACCGGGACAGGCCAACGAAGCTTTCTTT
TRBD1,.,TRBJ1-4,TRBV13,CASSSRQGRSEKLFF,TGTGCCAGCAGCTCTCGACAGGGCAGGAGTGAAAAACTGTTTTTT
TRBD1,.,TRBJ2-5,TRBV18,CASSPRDRAGETQYF,TGTGCCAGCTCACCACGGGACAGGGCGGGTGAGACCCAGTACTTC
.,.,TRBJ2-2,TRBV10-2,CASGGLNTGELFF,TGCGCCAGCGGAGGATTGAACACCGGGGAGCTGTTTTTT
.,.,TRBJ2-5,TRBV7-9,CASSLDSVELPQYF,TGTGCCAGCAGCTTAGACAGCGTCGAATTACCCCAGTACTTC
.,.,TRBJ2-7,TRBV13,CASSGGLLGGGSTVHEQYF,TGTGCCAGCAGCGGGGGACTCTTAGGGGGCGGTTCGACGGTCCACGAGCAGTACTTC
.,.,TRBJ2-3,TRBV5-1,CASSLLGSWDTQYF,TGCGCCAGCAGCTTGTTGGGGAGCTGGGATACGCAGTATTTT
.,.,TRBJ2-5,TRBV5-8,CASSLTSFGQYF,TGTGCCAGCAGCCTAACTAGCTTTGGCCAGTACTTC
TRBD2,.,TRBJ2-7,TRBV11-2,CASSRELAGVQQYF,TGTGCCAGCAGCCGGGAACTAGCGGGAGTCCAGCAGTACTTC
.,.,TRBJ1-4,TRBV18,CASSPRAATNEKLFF,TGTGCCAGCTCACCACGGGCAGCAACTAATGAAAAACTGTTTTTT
TRBD1,few,TRBJ1-1,TRBV5-5,CASSLQGARWTEAFF,TGTGCCAGCAGCTTGCAGGGGGCGCGATGGACTGAAGCTTTCTTT
TRBD1,.,TRBJ2-7,TRBV5-1,CASSSQTGGYEQYF,TGCGCCAGCAGCTCCCAAACAGGGGGCTACGAGCAGTACTTC
.,.,TRBJ1-1,TRBV5-1,CASSLDGQNTEAFF,TGCGCCAGCAGCTTGGACGGCCAGAACACTGAAGCTTTCTTT